This entry concerns a single T cell receptor beta chain. The antigen remains undetermined. Assay used: immunoSEQ multiplex PCR; TCRdb lists only in-frame clones, some missing. The data contain 58,000 or so clones, 80% to 90% of them seen just once; the ten biggest clones take up more than 1.1%. The CDR3 length is 15 residues. Germline lookup yields CDR1 MNHEY and CDR2 SVGAGI. Germline trimming cut 2 bases from V and 5 bases from J; bases unmatched to any gene: 4. The record originates from a study of a mutant IDH1 vaccine in newly diagnosed glioma. Across the whole study: Vaccine dosing followed radiotherapy by 4-6 weeks, or accompanied temozolomide cycles.

Findings and caveats of the study: Induction of immune responses by the vaccine occurred in approximately 92% of patients. Top peripheral T cell clonotype shifts appeared unrelated to pseudoprogression.

Specified time point: week 23, last vaccination. Vaccination comprised doses that each held 300 ug of mutant IDH1 20-mer peptide, plus topical imiquimod. New WHO grade 3 or 4 IDH1-mutant, ATRX-lost astrocytomas were present in all donors. This specimen was PBMCs, taken from a glioma patient whose treatment included an IDH1 peptide vaccine. This clonotype originated in a man in his forties or fifties with glioma. The chain combines TRBV6-5 with TRBJ1-1; 11 bases line up with TRBD1. CDR3 bases: TGTGCCAGCAGTTACGCGGGACAGGGGGGAACTGAAGCTTTCTTT. Amino acid sequence: CASSYAGQGGTEAFF.